This T cell receptor beta chain originates from a study of T cells in Graves' hyperthyroidism and ophthalmopathy. The V end was cut by 7 bases, the J end by 0 bases, with 22 bases between. The CDR3 totals 18 residues. TCR beta CDR3 regions were amplified from RNA transcripts. In the first-round RT-PCR of the TCR CDR3, the HTBI primer set was used. Each CDR3 protein gets one entry after TCRdb re-called the multiplex PCR reads with MiXCR. This sample has a few hundred thousand distinct CDR3 sequences; 15% to 20% occur once, and the top ten carry 40%. This clonotype was found once. Uncontrolled infection, other autoimmune disease, pregnancy or lactation barred patients from enrollment.

The TCR sequence derives from a man between 18 and 29 years old with Graves' ophthalmopathy. The J gene is TRBJ1-3, the V gene TRBV12-3 or TRBV12-4; D might be TRBD1 (6 bases). The sample taken for sequencing was blood. In DNA, the CDR3 is TGTGCCAGCACCGGCGACAGGTTGGACCCAAACTCTGGAAACACCATATATTTT. It is translated as CASTGDRLDPNSGNTIYF.